This T cell receptor beta chain is drawn from a study of regulatory T cells in long-lasting Graves disease. Relying on iRepertoire HTBI primers and Arm-PCR of CDR3 regions, the team built TCR beta libraries. TCRdb re-called the multiplex PCR reads with MiXCR, one entry per CDR3 protein. This table holds roughly 450,000 distinct CDR3 sequences, around 20% found once. Study-wide points: Accuracy could have been hurt by small sample size. With persistent disease, TRBV28, TRBJ1-2 and TRBJ2-5 were the favored segments.

A remark on this clonotype: Its antigen is not known.

This CDR3 comprises 15 residues. Trimming removed 3 bases from V and 4 bases from J, with 15 bases in between. Per the germline V gene, CDR1 is KGHSH and CDR2 is LQKENI. Time point given: persistent/refractory GD, antithyroid drugs over 5 years with positive TRAb. The authors made the TCR library using RNA they extracted from PBMCs. The patients included were those that came from an endocrinology department in Xi'an, China. J is TRBJ1-2 and V is TRBV18; D possibly corresponds to TRBD1 (5 bases). This receptor was identified in a female donor with Graves disease. The sample consisted of peripheral blood mononuclear cells (PBMCs), taken when the disease was refractory, from a patient treated with antithyroid drugs. CDR3 nucleotide sequence: TGTGCCAGCTCACCCCCGGCCAAGGGGTCCTATGGCTACACCTTC. Residues: CASSPPAKGSYGYTF.